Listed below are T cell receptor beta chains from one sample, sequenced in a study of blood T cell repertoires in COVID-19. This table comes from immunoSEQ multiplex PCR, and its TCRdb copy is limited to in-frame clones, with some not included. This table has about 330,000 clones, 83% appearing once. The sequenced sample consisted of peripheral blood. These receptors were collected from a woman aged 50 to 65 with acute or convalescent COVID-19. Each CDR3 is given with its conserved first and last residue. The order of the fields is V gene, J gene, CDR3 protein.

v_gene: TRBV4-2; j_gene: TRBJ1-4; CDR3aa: CASSQEEGEKLFF
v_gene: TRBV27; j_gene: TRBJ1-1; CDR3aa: CASSGVGYRQEAFF
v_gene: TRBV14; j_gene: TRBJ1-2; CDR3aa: CASSQDKGYGYTF
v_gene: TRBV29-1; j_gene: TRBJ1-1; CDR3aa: CSVEGTRGTEAFF
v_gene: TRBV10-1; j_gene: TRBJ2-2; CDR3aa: CATSDRGRHTGELFF
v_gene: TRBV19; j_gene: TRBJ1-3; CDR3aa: CASSLTREIFSGNTIYF
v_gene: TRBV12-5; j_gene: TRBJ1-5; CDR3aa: CASVTDRGFPGSNQPQHF
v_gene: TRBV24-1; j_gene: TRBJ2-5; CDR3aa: CATSDLLGTGGRETQYF
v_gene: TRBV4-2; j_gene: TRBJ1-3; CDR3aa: CASSQTTDSAAHGNTIYF
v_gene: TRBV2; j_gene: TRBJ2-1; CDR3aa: CASKGTGGRNEQFF
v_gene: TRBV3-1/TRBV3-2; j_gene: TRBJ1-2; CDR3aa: CASSQGDRAYGYTF
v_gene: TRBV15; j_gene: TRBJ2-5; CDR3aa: CATSSGTSGQETQYF
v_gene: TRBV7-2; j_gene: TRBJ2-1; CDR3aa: CASGRQAAYNEQFF
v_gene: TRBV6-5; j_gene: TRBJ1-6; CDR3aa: CASKEGNSPLHF
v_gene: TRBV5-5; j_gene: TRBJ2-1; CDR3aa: CASSLELAPANEQFF
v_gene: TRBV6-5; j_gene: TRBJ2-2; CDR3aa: CASSYLGTSPPGELFF
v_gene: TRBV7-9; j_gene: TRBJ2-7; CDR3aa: CASSSSPLYEQYF
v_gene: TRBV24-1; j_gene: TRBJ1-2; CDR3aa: CATSEGTELYGYTF
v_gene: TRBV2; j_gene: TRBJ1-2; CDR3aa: CASSVQGAYGYTF
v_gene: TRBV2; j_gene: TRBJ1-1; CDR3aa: CASSRRGGTEAFF
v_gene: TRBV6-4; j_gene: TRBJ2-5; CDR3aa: CARTGLALRRCETQYF
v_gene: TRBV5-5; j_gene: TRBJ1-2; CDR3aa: CASGPLWDRASGYTF
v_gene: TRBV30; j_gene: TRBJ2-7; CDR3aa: CAWSVHNRDEQYF
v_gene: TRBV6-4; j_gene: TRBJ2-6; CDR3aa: CASSGSGGPSGANVLTF
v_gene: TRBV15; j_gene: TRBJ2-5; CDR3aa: CATSSRLAALQETQYF
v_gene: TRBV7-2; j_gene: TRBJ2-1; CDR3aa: CASSSLKVLESEQFF
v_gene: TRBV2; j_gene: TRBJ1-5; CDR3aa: CASSEEGQGYQPQHF
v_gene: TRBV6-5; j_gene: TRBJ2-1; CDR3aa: CASRSSTGEQFF
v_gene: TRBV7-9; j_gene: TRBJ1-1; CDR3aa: CASSFGEMNTEAFF
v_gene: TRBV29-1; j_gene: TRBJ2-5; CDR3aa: CSVEEPGKETQYF
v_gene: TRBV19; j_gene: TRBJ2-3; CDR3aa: CASLGVGSPDTQYF
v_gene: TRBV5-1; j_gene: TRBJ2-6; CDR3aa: CASSPNAGANVLTF
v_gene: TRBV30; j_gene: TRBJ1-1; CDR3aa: CAWTGDRTEAFF
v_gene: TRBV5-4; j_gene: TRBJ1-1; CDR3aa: CASSSKTGLLEAFF
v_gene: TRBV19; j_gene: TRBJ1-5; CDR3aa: CASSFRTGGIKINQPQHF
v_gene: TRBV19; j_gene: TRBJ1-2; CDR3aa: CASSKGDQRLYGYTF
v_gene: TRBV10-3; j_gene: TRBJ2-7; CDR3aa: CAFRQGAKRLSSYEQYF
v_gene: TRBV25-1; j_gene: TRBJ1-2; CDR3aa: CASSDPVTGFRGYTF
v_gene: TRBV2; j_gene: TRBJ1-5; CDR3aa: CASSTAGSMPQHF
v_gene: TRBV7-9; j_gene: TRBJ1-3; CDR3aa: CASYGDSSGNTIYF
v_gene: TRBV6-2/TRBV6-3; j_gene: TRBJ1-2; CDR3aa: CASSSFGTTMDYTF
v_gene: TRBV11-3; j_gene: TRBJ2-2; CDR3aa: CASSPGTGENTGELFF
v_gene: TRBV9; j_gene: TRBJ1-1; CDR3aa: CASSPQGAFF
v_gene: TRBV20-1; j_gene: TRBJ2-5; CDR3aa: CSARAQETQYF
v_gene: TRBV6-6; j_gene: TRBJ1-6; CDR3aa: CASSTTGADNSPLHF
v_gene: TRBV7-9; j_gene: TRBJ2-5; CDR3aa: CASSLGTGRETQYF
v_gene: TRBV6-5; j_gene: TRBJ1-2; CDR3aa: CASRRTVQGAGGYTF
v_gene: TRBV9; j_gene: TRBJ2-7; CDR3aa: CASSPPSGSSYEQYF
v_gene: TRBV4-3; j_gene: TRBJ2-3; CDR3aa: CASSPGTSGSSSDTQYF
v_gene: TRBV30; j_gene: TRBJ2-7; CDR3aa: CAWSQGGKSSGEQYF
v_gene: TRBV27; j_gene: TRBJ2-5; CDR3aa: CASSLGLAGGETQYF
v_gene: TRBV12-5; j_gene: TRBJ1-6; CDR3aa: CASGLTTTGVSYNSPLHF
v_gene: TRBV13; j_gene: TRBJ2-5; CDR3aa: CASSLRSTGGAQYF
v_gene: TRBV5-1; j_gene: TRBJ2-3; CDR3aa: CASSRTSGGEDTQYF